These 2 T cell receptor beta chains share one sample of origin, sequenced in a study of shared clonotypes between healthy human individuals. TCRdb's table, derived via immunoSEQ multiplex PCR, lists solely in-frame clones and lacks some. The sample records under 600,000 clones, 95% to 96% being singletons. Specimen: naive CD4+ T cells sorted from blood. As to subset: CD45RA+ positively selected. The receptors originated from a woman younger than 45 in good health.

The chain employs TRBV27 and TRBJ2-7; unclear D gene. The germline V gene encodes CDR1 MNHEY and CDR2 SMNVEV (reference sequence). V lost 6 bases to trimming and J lost 4 bases, with 16 bases between them. This CDR3 is 14 amino acids long. The CDR3 region has the DNA TGTGCCAGCAGATTCCTCGGCCGTGGGTACGAGCAGTACTTC. Residues: CASRFLGRGYEQYF.

The rearrangement links TRBV18 to TRBJ2-3; the match to TRBD2 covers 11 bases. Germline V lookup: CDR1 KGHSH, CDR2 LQKENI. V was pared by 4 bases and J by 2 bases, with 5 bases of the junction left unmatched. This CDR3 has 16 residues. The CDR3 here is CASSRILAGVTDTQYF. DNA of the CDR3: TGTGCCAGCTCACGCATACTAGCGGGGGTCACAGATACGCAGTATTTT. The full variable domain, completed using reference TRBV18 and TRBJ2-3, is NAGVMQNPRHLVRRRGQEARLRCSPMKGHSHVYWYRQLPEEGLKFMVYLQKENIIDESGMPKERFSAEFPKEGPSILRIQQVVRGDSAAYFCASSRILAGVTDTQYFGPGTRLTVL.